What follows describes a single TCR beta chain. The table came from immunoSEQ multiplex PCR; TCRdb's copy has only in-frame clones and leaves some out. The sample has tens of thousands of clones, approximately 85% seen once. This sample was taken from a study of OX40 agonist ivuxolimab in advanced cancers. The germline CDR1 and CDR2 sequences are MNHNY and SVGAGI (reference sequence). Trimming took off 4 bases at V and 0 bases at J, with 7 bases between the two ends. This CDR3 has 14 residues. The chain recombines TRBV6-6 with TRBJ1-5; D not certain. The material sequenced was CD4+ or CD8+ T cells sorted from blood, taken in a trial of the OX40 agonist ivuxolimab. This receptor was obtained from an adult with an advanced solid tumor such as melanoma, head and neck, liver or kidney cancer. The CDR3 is CASSSTTSNQPQHF. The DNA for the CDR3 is TGTGCCAGCAGTTCTACAACTAGCAATCAGCCCCAGCATTTT.